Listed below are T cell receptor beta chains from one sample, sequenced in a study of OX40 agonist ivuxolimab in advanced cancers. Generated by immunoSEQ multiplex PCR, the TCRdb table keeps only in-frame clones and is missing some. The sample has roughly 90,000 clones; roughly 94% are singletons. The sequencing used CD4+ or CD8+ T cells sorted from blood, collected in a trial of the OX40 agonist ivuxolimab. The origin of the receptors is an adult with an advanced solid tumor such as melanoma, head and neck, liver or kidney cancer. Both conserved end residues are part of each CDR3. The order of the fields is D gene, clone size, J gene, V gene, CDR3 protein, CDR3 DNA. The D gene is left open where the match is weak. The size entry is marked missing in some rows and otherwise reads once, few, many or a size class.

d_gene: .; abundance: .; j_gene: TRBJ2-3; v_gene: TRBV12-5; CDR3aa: CASGLVSVTDTQYF; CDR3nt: TGTGCTAGTGGTTTGGTAAGCGTGACAGATACGCAGTATTTT
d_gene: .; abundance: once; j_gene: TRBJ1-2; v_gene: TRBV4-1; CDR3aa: CASSQAAGAGDGYTF; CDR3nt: TGCGCCAGCAGCCAAGCCGCAGGCGCTGGGGATGGCTACACCTTC
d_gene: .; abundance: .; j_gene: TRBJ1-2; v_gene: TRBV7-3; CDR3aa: CASSPSLGGGYTF; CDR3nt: TGTGCCAGCAGCCCCTCGTTGGGGGGCGGCTACACCTTC
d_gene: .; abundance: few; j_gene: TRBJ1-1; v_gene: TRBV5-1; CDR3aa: CASTAGGEAFF; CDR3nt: TGCGCCAGCACTGCGGGCGGGGAAGCTTTCTTT
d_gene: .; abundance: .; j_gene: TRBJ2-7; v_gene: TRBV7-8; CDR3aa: CASSLGSYEQYF; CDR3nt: TGTGCCAGCAGCTTGGGCAGCTACGAGCAGTACTTC
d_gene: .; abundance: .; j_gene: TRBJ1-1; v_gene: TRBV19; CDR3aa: CATIEAGGTEAFF; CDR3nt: TGTGCCACTATCGAGGCGGGCGGCACTGAAGCTTTCTTT
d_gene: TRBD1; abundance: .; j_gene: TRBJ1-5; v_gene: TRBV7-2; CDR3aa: CASSADRFSNQPQHF; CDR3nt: TGTGCCAGCAGCGCGGACAGGTTTAGCAATCAGCCCCAGCATTTT
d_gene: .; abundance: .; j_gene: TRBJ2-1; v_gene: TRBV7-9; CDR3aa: CASSPGGIAGYNEQFF; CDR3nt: TGTGCCAGCAGCCCGGGCGGGATAGCCGGGTACAATGAGCAGTTCTTC
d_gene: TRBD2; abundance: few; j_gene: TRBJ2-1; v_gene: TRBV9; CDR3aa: CASSSDSGGPREQFF; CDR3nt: TGTGCCAGCAGCTCGGATAGCGGGGGGCCCCGAGAGCAGTTCTTC
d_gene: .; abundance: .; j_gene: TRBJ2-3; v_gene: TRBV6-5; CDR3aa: CASSYSRVRYTDTQYF; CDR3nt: TGTGCCAGCAGTTACTCGAGGGTCAGGTACACAGATACGCAGTATTTT
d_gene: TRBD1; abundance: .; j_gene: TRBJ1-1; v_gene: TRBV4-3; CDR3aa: CASSQVDRATEAFF; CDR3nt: TGCGCCAGCAGCCAAGTGGACAGGGCGACTGAAGCTTTCTTT
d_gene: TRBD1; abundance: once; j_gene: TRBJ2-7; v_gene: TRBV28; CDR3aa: CASSLSPRGLIDEQYF; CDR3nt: TGTGCCAGCAGTTTATCCCCAAGGGGGCTTATAGACGAGCAGTACTTC
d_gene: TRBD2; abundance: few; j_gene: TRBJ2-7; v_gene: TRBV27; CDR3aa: CASSSGGGGYEQYF; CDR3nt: TGTGCCAGCAGTTCGGGCGGGGGGGGTTACGAGCAGTACTTC
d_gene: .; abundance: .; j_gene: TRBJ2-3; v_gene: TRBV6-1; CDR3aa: CASGRWDTQYF; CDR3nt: TGTGCCAGCGGGCGATGGGATACGCAGTATTTT
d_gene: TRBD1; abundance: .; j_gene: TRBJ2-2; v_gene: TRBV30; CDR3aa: CAWSQVTGGSELFF; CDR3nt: TGTGCCTGGAGTCAGGTTACAGGGGGCTCGGAGCTGTTTTTT
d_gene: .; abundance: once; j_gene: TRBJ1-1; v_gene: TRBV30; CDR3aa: CAWSRGGNTEAFF; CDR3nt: TGTGCCTGGAGCCGAGGGGGGAACACTGAAGCTTTCTTT
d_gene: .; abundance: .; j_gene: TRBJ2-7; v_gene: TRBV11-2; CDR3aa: CASSIGLLAYEQYF; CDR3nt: TGTGCCAGCAGCATCGGACTTCTGGCCTACGAGCAGTACTTC
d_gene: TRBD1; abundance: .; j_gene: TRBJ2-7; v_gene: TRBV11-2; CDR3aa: CASSLGQGFSYEQYF; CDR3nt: TGTGCCAGCAGCTTAGGACAGGGGTTCTCCTACGAGCAGTACTTC
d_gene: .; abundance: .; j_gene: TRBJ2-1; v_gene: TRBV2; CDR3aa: CASRVALLYNEQFF; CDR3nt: TGTGCCAGCAGAGTAGCTCTACTTTACAATGAGCAGTTCTTC
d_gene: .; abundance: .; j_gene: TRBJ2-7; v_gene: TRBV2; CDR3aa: CASSEAWGSYEQYF; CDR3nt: TGTGCCAGCAGTGAAGCGTGGGGGTCCTACGAGCAGTACTTC
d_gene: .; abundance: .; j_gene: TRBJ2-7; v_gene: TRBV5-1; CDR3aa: CASSTVGYEQYF; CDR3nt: TGCGCCAGCAGCACTGTGGGTTACGAGCAGTACTTC
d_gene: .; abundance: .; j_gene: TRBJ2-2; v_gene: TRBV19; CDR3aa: CASSIDHGQRRTGELFF; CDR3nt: TGTGCCAGTAGTATAGATCATGGACAGCGAAGGACCGGGGAGCTGTTTTTT
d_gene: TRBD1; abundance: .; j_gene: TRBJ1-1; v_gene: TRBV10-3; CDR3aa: CAISEPTGENTEAFF; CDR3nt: TGTGCCATCAGTGAGCCGACAGGGGAGAACACTGAAGCTTTCTTT
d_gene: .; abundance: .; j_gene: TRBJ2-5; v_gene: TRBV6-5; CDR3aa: CAVGKITQYF; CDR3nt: TGTGCCGTCGGGAAAATTACCCAGTACTTC
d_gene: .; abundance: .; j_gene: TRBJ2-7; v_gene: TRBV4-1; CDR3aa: CASSQAGATYEQYF; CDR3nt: TGCGCCAGCAGCCAGGCGGGGGCCACCTACGAGCAGTACTTC
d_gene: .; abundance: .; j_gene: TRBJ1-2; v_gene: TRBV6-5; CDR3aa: CASSSPGHLNYGYTF; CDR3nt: TGTGCCAGCAGTTCCCCGGGACATTTAAACTATGGCTACACCTTC
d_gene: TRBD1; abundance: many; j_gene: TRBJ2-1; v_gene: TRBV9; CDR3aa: CASSASGGFNEQFF; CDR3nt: TGTGCCAGCAGCGCTTCAGGGGGCTTCAATGAGCAGTTCTTC
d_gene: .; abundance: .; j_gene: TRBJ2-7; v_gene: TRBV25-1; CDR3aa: CASSGSAYEQYF; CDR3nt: TGTGCCAGCAGTGGTTCAGCATACGAGCAGTACTTC
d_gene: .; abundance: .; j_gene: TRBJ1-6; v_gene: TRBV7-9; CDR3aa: CASSCRAFRSSYNSPLHF; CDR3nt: TGTGCCAGCAGCTGTCGGGCCTTCCGGAGCTCCTATAATTCACCCCTCCACTTT
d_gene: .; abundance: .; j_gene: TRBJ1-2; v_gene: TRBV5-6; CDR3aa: CASTPGWGRENYGYTF; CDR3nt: TGTGCCAGCACCCCCGGGTGGGGACGCGAAAACTATGGCTACACCTTC
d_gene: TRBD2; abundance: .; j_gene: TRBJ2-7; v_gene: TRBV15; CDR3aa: CATSTPREGGRIQYF; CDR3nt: TGTGCCACCAGTACCCCCCGGGAGGGCGGCCGCATACAGTACTTC
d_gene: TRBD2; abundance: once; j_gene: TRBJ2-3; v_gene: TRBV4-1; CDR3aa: CASSQDPGLVPAADTQYF; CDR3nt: TGCGCCAGCAGCCAAGATCCGGGACTAGTTCCCGCGGCAGATACGCAGTATTTT
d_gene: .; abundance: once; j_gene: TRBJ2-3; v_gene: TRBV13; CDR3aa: CASTWVDTQYF; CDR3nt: TGTGCCAGCACGTGGGTGGATACGCAGTATTTT
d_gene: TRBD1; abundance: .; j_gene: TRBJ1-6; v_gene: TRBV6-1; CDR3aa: CASSDPGTGVTSPLHF; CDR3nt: TGTGCCAGCAGTGATCCCGGGACAGGGGTAACCTCACCCCTCCACTTT
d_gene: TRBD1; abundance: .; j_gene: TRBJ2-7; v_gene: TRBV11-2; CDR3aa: CASRSGTGYEQYF; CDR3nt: TGTGCCAGCCGCTCGGGGACAGGGTACGAGCAGTACTTC
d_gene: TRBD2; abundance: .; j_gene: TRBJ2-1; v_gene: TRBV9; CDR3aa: CASSVGERGLAGIGQFF; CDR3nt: TGTGCCAGCAGCGTAGGAGAAAGAGGGCTAGCGGGAATCGGGCAGTTCTTC
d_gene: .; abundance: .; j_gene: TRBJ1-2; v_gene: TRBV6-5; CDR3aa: CASSETANYGYTF; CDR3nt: TGTGCCAGTTCCGAGACCGCTAACTATGGCTACACCTTC
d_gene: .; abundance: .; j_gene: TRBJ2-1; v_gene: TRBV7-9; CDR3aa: CASGSGDEQFF; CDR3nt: TGTGCCAGCGGGTCCGGGGATGAGCAGTTCTTC
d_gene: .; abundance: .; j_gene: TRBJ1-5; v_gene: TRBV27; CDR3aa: CASRLNRYHQPQHF; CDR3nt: TGTGCCAGCAGGTTAAACAGGTACCATCAGCCCCAGCATTTT
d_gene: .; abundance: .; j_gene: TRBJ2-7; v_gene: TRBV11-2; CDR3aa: CASSLGIASYEQYF; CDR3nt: TGTGCCAGCAGCTTAGGGATTGCCTCCTACGAGCAGTACTTC
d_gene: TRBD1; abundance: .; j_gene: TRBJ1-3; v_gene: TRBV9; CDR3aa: CASSGTEFSGNTIYF; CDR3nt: TGTGCCAGCAGTGGGACAGAGTTCTCTGGAAACACCATATATTTT
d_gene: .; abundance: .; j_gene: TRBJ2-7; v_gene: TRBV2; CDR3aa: CATRASFSYEQYF; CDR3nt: TGTGCCACCCGAGCTAGCTTTTCCTACGAGCAGTACTTC
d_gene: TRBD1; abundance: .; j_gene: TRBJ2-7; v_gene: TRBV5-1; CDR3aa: CASSRTGTGNEQYF; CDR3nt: TGCGCCAGCAGCAGGACCGGGACAGGGAACGAGCAGTACTTC
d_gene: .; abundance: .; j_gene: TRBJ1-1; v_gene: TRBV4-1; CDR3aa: CASSQGYNTEAFF; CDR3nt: TGCGCCAGCAGCCAAGGTTACAACACTGAAGCTTTCTTT
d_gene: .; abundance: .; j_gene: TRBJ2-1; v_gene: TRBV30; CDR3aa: CAWNLGGEQFF; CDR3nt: TGTGCCTGGAATCTCGGAGGTGAGCAGTTCTTC
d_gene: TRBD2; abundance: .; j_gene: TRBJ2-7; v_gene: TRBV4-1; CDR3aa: CASSQAGGGAWEQYF; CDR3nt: TGCGCCAGCAGCCAAGCCGGCGGGGGGGCCTGGGAGCAGTACTTC
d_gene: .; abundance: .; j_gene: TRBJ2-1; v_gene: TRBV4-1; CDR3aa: CASSHLNNEQFF; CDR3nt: TGCGCCAGCAGCCACCTTAACAATGAGCAGTTCTTC
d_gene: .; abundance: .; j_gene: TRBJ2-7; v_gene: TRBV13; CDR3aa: CASGGGATYEQYF; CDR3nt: TGTGCCAGCGGTGGAGGCGCAACCTACGAGCAGTACTTC
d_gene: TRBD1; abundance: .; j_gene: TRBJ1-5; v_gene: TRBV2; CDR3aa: CASSEGQGRNQPQHF; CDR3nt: TGTGCCAGCAGTGAGGGACAGGGTCGCAATCAGCCCCAGCATTTT
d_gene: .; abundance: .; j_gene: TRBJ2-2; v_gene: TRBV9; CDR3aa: CASSVGGHPNTGELFF; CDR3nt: TGTGCCAGCAGCGTAGGGGGACATCCGAACACCGGGGAGCTGTTTTTT
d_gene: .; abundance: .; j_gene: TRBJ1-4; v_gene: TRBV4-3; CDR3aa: CASSQVIQRNEKLFF; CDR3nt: TGCGCCAGCAGCCAAGTAATTCAGCGTAATGAAAAACTGTTTTTT
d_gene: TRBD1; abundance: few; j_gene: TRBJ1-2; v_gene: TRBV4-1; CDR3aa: CASSQVVGQGARNYGYTF; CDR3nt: TGCGCCAGCAGCCAAGTTGTTGGACAGGGGGCGAGGAACTATGGCTACACCTTC
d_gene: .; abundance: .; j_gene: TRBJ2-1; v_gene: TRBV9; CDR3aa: CASSEPLGTAFNEQFF; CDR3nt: TGTGCCAGCAGCGAACCTCTCGGGACCGCTTTCAATGAGCAGTTCTTC
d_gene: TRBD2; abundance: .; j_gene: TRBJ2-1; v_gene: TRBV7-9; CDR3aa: CASSFRATSGLEQFF; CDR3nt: TGTGCCAGCAGCTTCCGCGCGACTAGCGGACTTGAGCAGTTCTTC
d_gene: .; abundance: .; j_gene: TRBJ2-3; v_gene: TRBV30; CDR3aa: CAWSDPTQYF; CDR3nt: TGTGCCTGGAGTGACCCCACGCAGTATTTT
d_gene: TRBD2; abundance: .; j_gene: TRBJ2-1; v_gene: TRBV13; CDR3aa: CASSLESTSGYNEQFF; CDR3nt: TGTGCCAGCAGCTTAGAGTCGACTAGCGGATACAATGAGCAGTTCTTC
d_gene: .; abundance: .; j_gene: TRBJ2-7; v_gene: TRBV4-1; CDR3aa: CASSQNTGIYEQYF; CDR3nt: TGCGCCAGCAGCCAAAATACAGGGATCTACGAGCAGTACTTC
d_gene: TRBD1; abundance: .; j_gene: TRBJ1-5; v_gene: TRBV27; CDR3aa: CASGTGDQPQHF; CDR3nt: TGTGCCAGCGGGACAGGAGATCAGCCCCAGCATTTT
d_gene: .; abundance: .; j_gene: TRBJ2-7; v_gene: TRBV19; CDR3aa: CASSMRGLLADEQYF; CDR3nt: TGTGCCAGTAGTATGAGGGGGTTATTAGCCGACGAGCAGTACTTC
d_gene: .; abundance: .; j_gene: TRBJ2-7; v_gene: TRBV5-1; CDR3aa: CASSPDLLEQYF; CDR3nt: TGCGCCAGCAGCCCTGACTTACTCGAGCAGTACTTC